Sequencing of this TCR beta chain was carried out in a study of cytomegalovirus exposure and HLA in healthy donors. Study-wide results and limits: Earlier analysis yielded a pattern in which most TCR beta V segments were productive about 87% or about 30% of the time. Donor immune exposure was known only as CMV serostatus. Researchers left out some V segments, among them TRBV6-2 and TRBV6-3, as indistinguishable. DRB1 showed the most TCR associations and HLA-C the fewest in a later analysis, as rates varied by HLA locus.

This clone turned up a few times. Its antigen is as yet unknown. Germline V gene data show CDR1 as SGHKS and CDR2 as YYEKEE (reference sequence). Trimming took 3 bases from V and 0 from J, leaving 10 bases between them. CDR3 length equals 15 residues. PCR employed 60 Vbeta and 13 Jbeta primers. The repertoire was sequenced with immunoSEQ multiplex PCR; TCRdb's copy has only in-frame clones and lacks some. The profile shows roughly 34,000 clones, 65% to 90% of them singletons. The chain recombines TRBV5-5 with TRBJ1-5, with D possibly being TRBD1 (6 bases). Material for sequencing was PBMCs. This clonotype originated in a woman under 30 in good health and CMV-seronegative. The CDR3 loop reads CASSWTVYSNQPQHF. CDR3 sequence (DNA): TGTGCCAGCAGCTGGACAGTCTATAGCAATCAGCCCCAGCATTTT.